This TCR beta chain came from a study of cytomegalovirus exposure and HLA in healthy donors. Overall study: The study placed 70% to 90% of its approximately 430 genotyped donors in the Caucasian-associated ancestry cluster.

The germline V gene has CDR1 MNHNS and CDR2 SASEGT. The CDR3 loop spans 15 amino acids. Trimming took off 2 bases at V and 0 bases at J, with 10 bases between the two ends. 60 Vbeta and 13 Jbeta primers were used in PCR. Authors' data handling: There were around 80 million unique TCR beta chains by a later count, and approximately 11 million of them were shared. Profiling relied on immunoSEQ multiplex PCR, and the TCRdb table lists in-frame clones only, not all of them. That table is the source of V, J and clone size, and D and trimming were worked out from the DNA. The sample yields roughly 120,000 clones, about 80% seen once. This clone has just one count. Healthy donors of bone marrow made up the group. Donors counted as nominally healthy when sampled, yet unrecorded immune exposures were likely.

This clonotype was obtained from a man aged 25 to 45 in good health and CMV-seropositive. Sequencing was done on a sample of PBMCs. The chain links TRBV6-1 to TRBJ1-2, with D uncertain. The CDR3 here is CASSEQALANYGYTF. Written as DNA, the CDR3 is TGTGCCAGCAGTGAACAGGCATTAGCTAACTATGGCTACACCTTC.